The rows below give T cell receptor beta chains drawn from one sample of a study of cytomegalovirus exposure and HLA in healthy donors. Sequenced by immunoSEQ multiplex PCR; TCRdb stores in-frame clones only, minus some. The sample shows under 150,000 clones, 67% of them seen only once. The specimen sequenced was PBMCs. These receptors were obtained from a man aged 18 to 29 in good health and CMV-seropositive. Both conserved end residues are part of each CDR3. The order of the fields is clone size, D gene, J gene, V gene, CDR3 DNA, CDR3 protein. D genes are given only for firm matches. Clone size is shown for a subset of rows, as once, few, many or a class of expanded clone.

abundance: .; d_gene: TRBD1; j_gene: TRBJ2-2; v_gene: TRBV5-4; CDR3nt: TGTGCCAGCAGCTTACAGGGGGCGTCCGGGGAGCTGTTTTTT; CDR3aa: CASSLQGASGELFF
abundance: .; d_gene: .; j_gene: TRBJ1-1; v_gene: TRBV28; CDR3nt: TGTGCCAGCAAGGTAGGGGCCCTTGAAGCTTTCTTT; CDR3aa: CASKVGALEAFF
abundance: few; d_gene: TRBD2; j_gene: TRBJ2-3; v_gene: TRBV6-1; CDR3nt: TGTGCCAGCAGTGAATACGCGGGGGGGCCAGGAGATACGCAGTATTTT; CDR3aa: CASSEYAGGPGDTQYF
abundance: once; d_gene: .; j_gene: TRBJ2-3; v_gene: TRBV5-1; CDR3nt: TGCGCCAGCAGCCCCTCAAGCTTGGATACGCAGTATTTT; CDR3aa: CASSPSSLDTQYF
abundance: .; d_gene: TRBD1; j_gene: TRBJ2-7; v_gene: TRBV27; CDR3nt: TGTGCCAGCAGTTTACGACCCCGCGACAGGGAGTACTCCTACGAGCAGTACTTC; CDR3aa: CASSLRPRDREYSYEQYF
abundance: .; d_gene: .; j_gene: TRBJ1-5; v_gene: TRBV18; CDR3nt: TGTGCCAGCTCACCACCTCAGGGCCATCAGCCCCAGCATTTT; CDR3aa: CASSPPQGHQPQHF
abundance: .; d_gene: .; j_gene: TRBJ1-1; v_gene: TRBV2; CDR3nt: TGTGCCAGCAGGGAAAGACACGTTGGGAACACTGAAGCTTTCTTT; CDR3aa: CASRERHVGNTEAFF
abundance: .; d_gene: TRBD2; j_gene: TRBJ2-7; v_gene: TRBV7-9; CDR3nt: TGTGCCAGCAGCTTAGGGACTAGCGGAACCTACGAGCAGTACTTC; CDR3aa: CASSLGTSGTYEQYF
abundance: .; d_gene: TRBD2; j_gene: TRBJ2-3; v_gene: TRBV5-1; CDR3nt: TGCGCCAGCAGCCAAAAACTAGCGGGGGGGACAGATACGCAGTATTTT; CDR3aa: CASSQKLAGGTDTQYF
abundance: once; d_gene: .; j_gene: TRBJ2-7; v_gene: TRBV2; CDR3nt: TGTGCCAGCAGTGAGAGAGGAGACTACGAGCAGTACTTC; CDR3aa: CASSERGDYEQYF
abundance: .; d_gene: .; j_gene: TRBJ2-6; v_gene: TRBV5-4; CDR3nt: TGTGCCAGCAGCCGGTCGCAGGGGTGGGTGGACTCTGGGGCCAACGTCCTGACTTTC; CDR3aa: CASSRSQGWVDSGANVLTF
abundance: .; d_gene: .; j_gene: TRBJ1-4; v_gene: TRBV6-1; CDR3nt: TGTGCCAGCAGTGAAAATAGCCAAGAGGGTGAAAAACTGTTTTTT; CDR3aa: CASSENSQEGEKLFF
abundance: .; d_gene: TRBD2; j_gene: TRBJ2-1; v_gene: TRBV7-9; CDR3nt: TGTGCCAGCAGCCGGGGGGGATTCAATGAGCAGTTCTTC; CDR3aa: CASSRGGFNEQFF
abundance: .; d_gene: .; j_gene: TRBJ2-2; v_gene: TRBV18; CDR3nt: TGTGCCAGCTCACCTTTGGGGACAAGCACCGGGGAGCTGTTTTTT; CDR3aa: CASSPLGTSTGELFF
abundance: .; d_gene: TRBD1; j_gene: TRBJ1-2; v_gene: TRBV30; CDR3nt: TGTGCCTGGAGTCTCCGGGACAGAGACCATGGCTACACCTTC; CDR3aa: CAWSLRDRDHGYTF
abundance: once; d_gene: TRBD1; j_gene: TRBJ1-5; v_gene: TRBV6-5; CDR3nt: TGTGCCAGCAGTTACGGGAGGACAGGTGAGCAGCCCCAGCATTTT; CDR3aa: CASSYGRTGEQPQHF
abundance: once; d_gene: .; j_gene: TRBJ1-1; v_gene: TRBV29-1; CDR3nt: TGCAGCGTCTCCTGGGCAGGACTGAAATCCGAAGCTTTCTTT; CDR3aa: CSVSWAGLKSEAFF
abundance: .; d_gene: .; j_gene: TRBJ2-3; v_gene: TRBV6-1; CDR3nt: TGTGCCAGCAGACAACCGGGGACTCGGGATACGCAGTATTTT; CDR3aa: CASRQPGTRDTQYF
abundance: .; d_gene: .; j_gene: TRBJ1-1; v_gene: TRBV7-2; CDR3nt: TGTGCCAGCAGCCCCCGGGAGGGAGGGAGCACTGAAGCTTTCTTT; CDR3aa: CASSPREGGSTEAFF
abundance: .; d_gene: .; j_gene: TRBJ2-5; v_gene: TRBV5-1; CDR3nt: TGCGCCAGCAGCTCCGGGGGGCACGAGACCCAGTACTTC; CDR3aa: CASSSGGHETQYF
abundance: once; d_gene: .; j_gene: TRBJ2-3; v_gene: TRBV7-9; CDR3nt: TGTGCCAGCAGCTTAGGGCGGGCCTCCACAGATACGCAGTATTTT; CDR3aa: CASSLGRASTDTQYF
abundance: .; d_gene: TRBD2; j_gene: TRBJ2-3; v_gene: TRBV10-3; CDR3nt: TGTGCCATCGGAACGGGGGGGCAGAGTAGCACAGATACGCAGTATTTT; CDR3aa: CAIGTGGQSSTDTQYF
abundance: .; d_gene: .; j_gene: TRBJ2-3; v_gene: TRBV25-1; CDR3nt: TGTGCCAGCAGCCTGGGTAGGGGGGGCCCGACAGATACGCAGTATTTT; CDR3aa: CASSLGRGGPTDTQYF
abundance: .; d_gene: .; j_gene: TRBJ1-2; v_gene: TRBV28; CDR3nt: TGTGCCAGCAGTGGCGCCAGGGTCGACGTCGACACCTTC; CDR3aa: CASSGARVDVDTF
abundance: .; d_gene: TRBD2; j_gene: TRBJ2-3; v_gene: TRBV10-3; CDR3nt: TGTGCCACCGGACTAGCGGGGGCCCACAGTACGCAGTATTTT; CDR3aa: CATGLAGAHSTQYF
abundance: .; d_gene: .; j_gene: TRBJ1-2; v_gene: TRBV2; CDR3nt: TGTGCCAGCAGCCGAGCCGGGGACATCTATGGCTACACCTTC; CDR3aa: CASSRAGDIYGYTF
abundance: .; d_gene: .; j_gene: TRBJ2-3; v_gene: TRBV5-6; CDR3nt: TGTGCCAGCAGCTTGGTTGGCAGGGCCACAGATACGCAGTATTTT; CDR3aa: CASSLVGRATDTQYF
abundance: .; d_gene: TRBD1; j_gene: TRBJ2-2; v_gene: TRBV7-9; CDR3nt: TGTGCCAGCAGCTTGGGACAGGGAGCGAACACCGGGGAGCTGTTTTTT; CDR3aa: CASSLGQGANTGELFF
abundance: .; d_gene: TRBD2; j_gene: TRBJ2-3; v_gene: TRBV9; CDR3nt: TGTGCCAGCAGCGTAGTAGCGGGGGGCTTCACAGATACGCAGTATTTT; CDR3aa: CASSVVAGGFTDTQYF
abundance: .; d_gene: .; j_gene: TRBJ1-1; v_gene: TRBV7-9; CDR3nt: TGTGCCAGCAGCTTAATTTCTGGGGCGTACATGAACACTGAAGCTTTCTTT; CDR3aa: CASSLISGAYMNTEAFF
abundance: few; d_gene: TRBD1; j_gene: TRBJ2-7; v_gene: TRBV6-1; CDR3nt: TGTGCCAGCAGAGTTACCGGGACAGGAGGGTACGAGCAGTACTTC; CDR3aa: CASRVTGTGGYEQYF
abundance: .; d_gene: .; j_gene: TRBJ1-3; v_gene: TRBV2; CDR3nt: TGTGCCACAACCGGGACACACTCTGGAAACACCATATATTTT; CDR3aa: CATTGTHSGNTIYF
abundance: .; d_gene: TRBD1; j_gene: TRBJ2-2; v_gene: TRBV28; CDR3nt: TGTGCCAGCAGTTTCAGGGACAGGGTCACCGGGGAGCTGTTTTTT; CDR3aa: CASSFRDRVTGELFF
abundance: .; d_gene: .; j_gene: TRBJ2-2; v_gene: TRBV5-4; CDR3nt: TGTGCCAGCAGCTCCCCCCGGGGGACGGCCCTCTCCGGGGAGCTGTTTTTT; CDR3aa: CASSSPRGTALSGELFF
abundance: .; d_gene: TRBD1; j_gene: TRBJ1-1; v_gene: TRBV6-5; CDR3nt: TGTGCCATCCGGACAGGGGGGAAGTCTGAAGCTTTCTTT; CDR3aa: CAIRTGGKSEAFF
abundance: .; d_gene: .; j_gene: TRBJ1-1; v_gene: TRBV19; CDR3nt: TGTGCCAGTAGTATAGCGGGTCAAGAAGCTTTCTTT; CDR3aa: CASSIAGQEAFF
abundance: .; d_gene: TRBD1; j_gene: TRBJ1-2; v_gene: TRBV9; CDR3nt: TGTGCCAGCAGCCCTTGGGTGACAGGGGGCAATTATGGCTACACCTTC; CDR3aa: CASSPWVTGGNYGYTF
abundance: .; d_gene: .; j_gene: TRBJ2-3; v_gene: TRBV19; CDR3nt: TGTGCCAGTACCCCGAGAGATGGCGGATTCACAGATACGCAGTATTTT; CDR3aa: CASTPRDGGFTDTQYF
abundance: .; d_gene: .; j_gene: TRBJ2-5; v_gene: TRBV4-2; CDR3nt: TGTGCCAGCAGCCAAGATCTCGGACCGGACAGGAGGGTAACCCAGTACTTC; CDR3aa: CASSQDLGPDRRVTQYF
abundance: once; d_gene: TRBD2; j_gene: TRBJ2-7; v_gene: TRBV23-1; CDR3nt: TGCGCCAGCAGTCTGGGGAGGGCCCCATCGGACGAGCAGTACTTC; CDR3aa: CASSLGRAPSDEQYF
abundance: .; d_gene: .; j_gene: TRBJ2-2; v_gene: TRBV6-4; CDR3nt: TGTGCCAGCAGCAGGGAAACAGGAATTATACCGGGGGACACCGGGGAGCTGTTTTTT; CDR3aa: CASSRETGIIPGDTGELFF
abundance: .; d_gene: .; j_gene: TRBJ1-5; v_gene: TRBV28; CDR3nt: TGTGCCAGCAGTTTAGGCAGGGGACCGCCCCAGCATTTT; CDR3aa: CASSLGRGPPQHF
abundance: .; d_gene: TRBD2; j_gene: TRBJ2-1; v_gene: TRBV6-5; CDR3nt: TGTGCCAGCAGTTTTGATCCTAGCGGGGCCCTTAATGAGCAGTTCTTC; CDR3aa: CASSFDPSGALNEQFF
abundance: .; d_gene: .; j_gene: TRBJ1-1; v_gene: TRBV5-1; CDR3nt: TGCGCCAGCAGCCTCCAGATCAACACTGAAGCTTTCTTT; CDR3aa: CASSLQINTEAFF
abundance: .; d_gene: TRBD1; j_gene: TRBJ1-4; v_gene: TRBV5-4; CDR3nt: TGTGCCAGCAGCATCTTAGGGGGCGATGAAAAACTGTTTTTT; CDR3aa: CASSILGGDEKLFF